This T cell receptor (beta chain) was retrieved from a study of identical twins. TCRdb itself ran the 5' RACE reads through MiXCR, one entry per CDR3 protein. The repertoire holds nearly 200,000 distinct CDR3 sequences, with approximately 15% as singletons. The germline V and J ends were trimmed by 1 base and 13 bases, with 22 bases remaining between them. CDR3 size: 15 residues. Germline lookup yields CDR1 SGHAT and CDR2 FQNNGV. The sample was also linked to a second study, of T cells expressing NK-cell markers.

This chain uses TRBV11-2 with TRBJ2-5; D is undetermined. The TCR sequence derives from a woman between 18 and 30 years old in good health. Input material: CD8+ T cells sorted from blood. CDR3 loop: CASSLAPRNGRDGYF. Written as DNA, the CDR3 is TGTGCCAGCAGCTTAGCCCCGAGAAATGGACGCGATGGGTACTTC.